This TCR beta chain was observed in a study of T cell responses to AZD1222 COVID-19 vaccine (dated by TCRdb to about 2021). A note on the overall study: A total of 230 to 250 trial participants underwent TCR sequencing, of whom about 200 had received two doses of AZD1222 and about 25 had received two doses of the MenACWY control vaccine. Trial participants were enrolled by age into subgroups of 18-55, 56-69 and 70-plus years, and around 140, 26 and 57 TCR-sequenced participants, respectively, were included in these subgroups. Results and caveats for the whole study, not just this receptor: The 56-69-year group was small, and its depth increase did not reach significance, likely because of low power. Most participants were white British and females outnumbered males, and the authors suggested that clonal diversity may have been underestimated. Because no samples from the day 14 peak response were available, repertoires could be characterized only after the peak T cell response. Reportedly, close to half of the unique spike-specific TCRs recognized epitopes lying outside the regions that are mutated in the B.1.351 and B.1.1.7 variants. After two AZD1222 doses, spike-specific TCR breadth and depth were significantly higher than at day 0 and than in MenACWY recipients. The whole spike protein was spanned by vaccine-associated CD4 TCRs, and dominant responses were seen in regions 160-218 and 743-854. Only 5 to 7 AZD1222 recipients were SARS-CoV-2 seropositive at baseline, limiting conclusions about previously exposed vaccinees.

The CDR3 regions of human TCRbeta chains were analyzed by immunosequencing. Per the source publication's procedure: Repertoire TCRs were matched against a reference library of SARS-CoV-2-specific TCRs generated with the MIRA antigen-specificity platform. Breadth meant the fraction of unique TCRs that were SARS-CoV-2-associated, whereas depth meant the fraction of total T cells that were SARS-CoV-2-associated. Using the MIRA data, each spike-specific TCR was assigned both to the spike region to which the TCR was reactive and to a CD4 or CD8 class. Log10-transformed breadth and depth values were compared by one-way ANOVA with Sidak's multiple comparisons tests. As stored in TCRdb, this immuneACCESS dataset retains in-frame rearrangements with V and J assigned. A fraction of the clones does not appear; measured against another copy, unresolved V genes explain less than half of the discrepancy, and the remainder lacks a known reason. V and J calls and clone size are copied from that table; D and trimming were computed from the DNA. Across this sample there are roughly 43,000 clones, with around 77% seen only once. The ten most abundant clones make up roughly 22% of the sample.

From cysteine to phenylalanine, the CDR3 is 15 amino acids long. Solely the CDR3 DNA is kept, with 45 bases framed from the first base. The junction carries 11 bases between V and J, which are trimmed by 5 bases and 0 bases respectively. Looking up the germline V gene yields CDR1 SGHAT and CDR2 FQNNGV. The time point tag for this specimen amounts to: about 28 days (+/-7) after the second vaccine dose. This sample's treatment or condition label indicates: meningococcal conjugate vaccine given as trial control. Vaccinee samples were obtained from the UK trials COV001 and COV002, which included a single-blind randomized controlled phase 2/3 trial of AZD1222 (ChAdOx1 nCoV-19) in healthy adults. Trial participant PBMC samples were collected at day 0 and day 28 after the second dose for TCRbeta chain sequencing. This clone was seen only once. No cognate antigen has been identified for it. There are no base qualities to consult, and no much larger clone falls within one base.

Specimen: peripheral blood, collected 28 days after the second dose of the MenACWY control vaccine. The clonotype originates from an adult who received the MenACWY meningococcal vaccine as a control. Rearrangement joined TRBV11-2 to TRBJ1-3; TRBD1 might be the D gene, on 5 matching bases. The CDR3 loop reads CASSPRGHSGNTIYF. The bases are TGTGCCAGCAGCCCTCGGGGCCACTCTGGAAACACCATATATTTT.